The 12 T cell receptor beta chains reported below all come from one sample, sequenced in a study of T cell responses to AZD1222 COVID-19 vaccine. Here immunoSEQ multiplex PCR was the method, and the copy in TCRdb shows in-frame clones only, minus some. The top ten clones hold around 1.5% of a sample with roughly 100,000 clones, 80% to 90% of them seen once. The source material was peripheral blood, sampled on day 0 of AZD1222 vaccination. These receptors all stem from an adult in good health.

This clone was seen a few times. V is TRBV4-1 and J is TRBJ2-1; D might be TRBD2 (6 bases). This CDR3 has 16 amino acids. The V gene's germline CDR1 is MGHRA and CDR2 YSYEKL. V lost 0 bases and J 2 bases, leaving 11 bases between the germline ends. CDR3 nucleotides: TGCGCCAGCAGCCAAGAATACCGGGGGACCTACAATGAGCAGTTCTTC. Its protein is CASSQEYRGTYNEQFF.

The chain links TRBV28 to TRBJ1-2; 11 bases align to TRBD1. V dropped 7 bases and J dropped 3; count of bases not matched to a gene: 13. CDR3 length: 17 residues. Per the germline V gene, CDR1 is MDHEN and CDR2 is SYDVKM. Here the CDR3 reads CASNPGTGGGLHYGYTF. The CDR3 DNA follows: TGTGCCAGCAATCCCGGGACAGGGGGGGGTTTACACTATGGCTACACCTTC.

The V call is TRBV2, the J call TRBJ2-7, with D possibly matching TRBD2 (6 bases). The CDR3 covers 15 residues. CDR1 is SNHLY and CDR2 is FYNNEI in the germline V gene. Trimming took off 2 bases at V and 6 bases at J, with 17 bases between the two ends. The CDR3 loop reads CASSERAFRGTEQYF. CDR3 bases: TGTGCCAGCAGTGAAAGGGCCTTTCGGGGGACCGAGCAGTACTTC.

The J gene is TRBJ1-1, the V gene TRBV6-6; D possibly corresponds to TRBD1 (5 bases). The CDR3 covers 14 residues. From germline, CDR1 is MNHNY and CDR2 SVGAGI (reference sequence). Deletions cut 5 bases from V and 0 bases from J, with 10 bases between. The CDR3 coding sequence is TGTGCCAGCAGTCACCCACAGGTGAACACTGAAGCTTTCTTT. Translated, it gives CASSHPQVNTEAFF.

J is TRBJ1-5 and V is TRBV10-3; D not certain. This CDR3 is 13 amino acids long. Per germline, CDR1 ENHRY and CDR2 SYGVKD. V was clipped by 7 bases and J by 6 bases, with 13 bases between them. CDR3: CAITPDTTQPQHF. In DNA form, the CDR3 reads TGTGCCATCACCCCCGACACAACTCAGCCCCAGCATTTT.

In its sample, this clone was seen a few times. The gene calls are TRBV30 and TRBJ1-1; unclear D gene. The V and J ends lost 3 bases and 1 base respectively, with 9 bases between them. CDR3 size: 13 residues. In germline, CDR1 is GTSNPN, CDR2 SVGIG (reference sequence). As DNA, the CDR3 is TGTGCCTGGAGGGGAGCAGAGAACACTGAAGCTTTCTTT. This codes for CAWRGAENTEAFF.

V gene TRBV9 combines with J gene TRBJ2-2; no reliable D call. V was shortened by 0 bases and J by 4 bases, with 10 bases between the two germline ends. This CDR3 region has 15 residues. CDR1 and CDR2 (germline): SGDLS, YYNGEE. CDR3 loop: CASSVEAGFTGELFF. Here the CDR3 DNA reads TGTGCCAGCAGCGTAGAGGCCGGGTTCACCGGGGAGCTGTTTTTT.

This chain links TRBV4-1 with TRBJ1-2, with D tentatively TRBD1 (6 bases). CDR1 and CDR2 from the germline V gene are MGHRA and YSYEKL. Trimming shortened V by 5 bases and J by 14 bases, and 21 bases separated the two germline ends. The CDR3 consists of 13 residues. In nucleotides, the CDR3 is TGCGCCAGCAGCTTCATGGAGGGGGGGACAAGTACCTTC. Translated, it gives CASSFMEGGTSTF.

This chain uses TRBV5-4 with TRBJ2-5; D might be TRBD2 (7 bases). The CDR3 loop spans 14 amino acids. The germline CDR1 and CDR2 sequences are SGHNT and YYREEE (reference sequence). V lost 5 bases and J lost 4, with 15 bases in between. The CDR3 DNA reads as TGTGCCAGCAGTCGGAGGGGGGGTGGAGAGACCCAGTACTTC. This translates into CASSRRGGGETQYF.

The sample holds a few counts of this clone. This sequence joins TRBV2 and TRBJ1-5, with 8 nucleotides matching TRBD1. Trimming removed 6 bases from V and 6 bases from J; junction bases left unmatched: 7. CDR1 SNHLY and CDR2 FYNNEI come from the germline V gene. The CDR3 is made up of 14 amino acids. As DNA, the CDR3 is TGTGCCAGCAGCACACAGGGGGTGGGTCAGCCCCAGCATTTT. This encodes CASSTQGVGQPQHF.

On this clone: One end of the junction does not line up with germline, which may come from a read error. The V and J genes are TRBV7-7 and TRBJ2-1; 7 bases are a match to TRBD1. The CDR3 loop spans 13 amino acids. CDR1 is SSHAT, CDR2 FNYEAQ, per germline (reference sequence). For the CDR3, the DNA is TGTGCTAGCAGCTTACAGGGGAGCAATGAGCAGTTCTTC. This sequence encodes CASSLQGSNEQFF.

This chain links TRBV4-2 with TRBJ2-3; 7 nucleotides align to TRBD2. Trimming removed 4 bases from V and 1 base from J; junction bases left unmatched: 8. This CDR3 contains 16 residues. Looked up from germline, CDR1 is LGHNA and CDR2 is YNFKEQ. CDR3 DNA sequence: TGTGCCAGCAGCCTGCAATCCAGCGGGGGCACAGATACGCAGTATTTT. Encoded protein: CASSLQSSGGTDTQYF.